This T cell receptor (beta chain) stems from a study of cytomegalovirus exposure and HLA in healthy donors. Notes on the study in general: Subsequent analysis revealed that first-cohort TCR clusters tended to co-occur in the 120 or so validation repertoires. In vitro testing confirmed three CMV-associated chains as specific for CMV antigens. Cytomegalovirus status was reportedly diagnosed by the classifier with high sensitivity and specificity.

To note about this clone: Antigen: not known.

Per the germline V gene, CDR1 is LGHNA and CDR2 is YSLEER. Between the trimmed V and J ends, which lost 0 bases and 1 base, there was a span of 10 bases. CDR3 length: 15 residues. Only in-frame clones appear in the TCRdb table, and some are missing; sequencing was by immunoSEQ multiplex PCR. This sample has under 200,000 clones, with about 90% found just once. The TCR comes from a woman between 18 and 29 years old in good health and CMV-seropositive. The rearrangement joins TRBV4-3 to TRBJ2-7, with D perhaps matching TRBD1 (6 bases). What was sequenced was PBMCs. Here the CDR3 reads CASSQETGSSYEQYF. The CDR3 region has the DNA TGCGCCAGCAGCCAAGAAACAGGGAGTTCCTACGAGCAGTACTTC.